This TCR beta chain was found in a study of shared clonotypes between healthy human individuals. J was trimmed by 1 base and V by 4 bases; bases with no gene match: 6. Per the germline V gene, CDR1 is MNHNS and CDR2 is SASEGT. The CDR3 is 15 amino acids. As to this clone: Its antigen is currently unknown.

Here immunoSEQ multiplex PCR was the method, and the copy in TCRdb shows in-frame clones only, minus some. Of about 2.4 million clones in the sample, around 90% were seen once. Study findings and constraints: The study drew on few donors, limiting represented genetic and exposure-history diversity. For sorted subsets, rarefaction showed incomplete sequencing despite large depth.

The investigators split CD4+ cells into a CD45RA+ naive subset and a CD45RA-negative memory subset. J is TRBJ1-1 and V is TRBV6-1; 7 bases agree with TRBD1. The source of this sequence is a man aged 18 to 30 in good health. The sequencing input was naive CD4+ T cells sorted from blood. Documented subset: CD45RA+ positively selected. CDR3 residues: CASSVAGTANTEAFF. CDR3 sequence (DNA): TGTGCCAGCAGTGTGGCCGGGACAGCGAACACTGAAGCTTTCTTT.